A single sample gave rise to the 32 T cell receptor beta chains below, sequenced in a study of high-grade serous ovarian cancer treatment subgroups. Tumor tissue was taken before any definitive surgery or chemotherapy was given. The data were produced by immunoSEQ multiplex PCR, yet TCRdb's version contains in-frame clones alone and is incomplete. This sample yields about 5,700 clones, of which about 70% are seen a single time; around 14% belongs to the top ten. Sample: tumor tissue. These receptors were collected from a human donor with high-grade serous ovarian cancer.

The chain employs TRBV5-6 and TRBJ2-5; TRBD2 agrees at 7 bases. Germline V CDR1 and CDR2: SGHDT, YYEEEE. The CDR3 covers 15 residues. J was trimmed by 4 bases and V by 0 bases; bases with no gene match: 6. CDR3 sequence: CASSLVASGRETQYF. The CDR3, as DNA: TGTGCCAGCAGCTTGGTAGCTAGCGGTCGAGAGACCCAGTACTTC.

CDR3 sequence reads: CASSRSGQVIYSPLHF. As DNA, the CDR3 is TGTGCCAGCAGTAGGTCGGGACAGGTTATCTATTCACCCCTCCACTTT. This rearrangement joins TRBV27 to TRBJ1-6, with TRBD1 matching 8 bases. The CDR3 has 16 residues. The germline gives CDR1 MNHEY, CDR2 SMNVEV (reference sequence). Trimming removed 5 bases from V and 8 bases from J; junction bases left unmatched: 11.

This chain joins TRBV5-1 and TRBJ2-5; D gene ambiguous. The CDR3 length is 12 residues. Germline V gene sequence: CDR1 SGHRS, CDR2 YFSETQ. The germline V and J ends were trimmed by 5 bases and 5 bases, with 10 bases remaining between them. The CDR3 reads CASRNPPETQYF. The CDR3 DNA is TGCGCCAGCAGGAACCCGCCGGAGACCCAGTACTTC.

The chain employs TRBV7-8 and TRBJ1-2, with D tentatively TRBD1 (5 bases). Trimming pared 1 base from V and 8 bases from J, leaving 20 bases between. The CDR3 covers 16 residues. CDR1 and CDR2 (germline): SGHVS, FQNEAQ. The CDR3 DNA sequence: TGTGCCAGCAGCTTAGGGACGACAGCGGAAAGAGGCGGCTACACCTTC. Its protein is CASSLGTTAERGGYTF.

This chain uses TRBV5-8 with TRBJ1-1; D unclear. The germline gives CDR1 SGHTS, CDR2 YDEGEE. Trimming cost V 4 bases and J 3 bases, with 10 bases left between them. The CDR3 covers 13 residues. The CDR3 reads CASSRITDTEAFF. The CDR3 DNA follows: TGTGCCAGCAGCCGAATCACCGACACTGAAGCTTTCTTT. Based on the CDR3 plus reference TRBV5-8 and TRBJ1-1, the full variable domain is EAGVTQSPTHLIKTRGQQATLRCSPISGHTSVYWYQQALGLGLQFLLWYDEGEERNRGNFPPRFSGRQFPNYSSELNVNALELEDSALYLCASSRITDTEAFFGQGTRLTVV.

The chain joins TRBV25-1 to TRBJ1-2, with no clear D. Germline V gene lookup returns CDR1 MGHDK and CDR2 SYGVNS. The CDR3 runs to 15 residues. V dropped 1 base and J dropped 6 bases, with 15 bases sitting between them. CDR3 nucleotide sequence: TGTGCCAGCAGTGAATGGCGAGGCAGAAGAGATGGCTACACCTTC. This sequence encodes CASSEWRGRRDGYTF.

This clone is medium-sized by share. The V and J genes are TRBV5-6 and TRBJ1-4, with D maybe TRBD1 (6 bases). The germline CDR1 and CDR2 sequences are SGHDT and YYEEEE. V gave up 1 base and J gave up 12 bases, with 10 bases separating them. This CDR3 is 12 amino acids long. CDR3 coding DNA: TGTGCCAGCAGCTTGAAGGGGGGCGAACTGTTTTTT. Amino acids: CASSLKGGELFF.

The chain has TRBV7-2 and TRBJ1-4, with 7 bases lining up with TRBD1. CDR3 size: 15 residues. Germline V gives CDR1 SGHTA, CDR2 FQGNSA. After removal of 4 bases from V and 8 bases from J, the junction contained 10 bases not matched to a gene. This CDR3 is CASSSQRGLQEKLFF. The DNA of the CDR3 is TGTGCCAGCAGCTCCCAGAGGGGGCTACAAGAAAAACTGTTTTTT.

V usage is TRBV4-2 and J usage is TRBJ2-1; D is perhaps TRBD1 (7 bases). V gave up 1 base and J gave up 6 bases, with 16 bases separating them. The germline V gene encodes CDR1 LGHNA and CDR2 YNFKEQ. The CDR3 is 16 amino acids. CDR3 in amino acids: CASSQGSGGGRNEQFF. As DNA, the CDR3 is TGTGCCAGCAGCCAAGGGTCAGGGGGAGGTCGCAATGAGCAGTTCTTC.

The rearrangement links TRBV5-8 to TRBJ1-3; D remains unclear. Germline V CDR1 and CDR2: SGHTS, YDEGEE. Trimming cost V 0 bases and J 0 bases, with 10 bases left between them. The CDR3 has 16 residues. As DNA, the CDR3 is TGTGCCAGCAGCTTGGCCGAGGGCCACTCTGGAAACACCATATATTTT. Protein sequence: CASSLAEGHSGNTIYF.

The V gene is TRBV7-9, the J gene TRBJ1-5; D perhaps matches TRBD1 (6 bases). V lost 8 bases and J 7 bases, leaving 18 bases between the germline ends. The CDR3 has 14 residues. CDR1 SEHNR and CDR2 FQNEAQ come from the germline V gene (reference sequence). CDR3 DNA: TGTGCCAGCGGTTCGGGGGCTGGGGAACAGCCCCAGCATTTT. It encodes CASGSGAGEQPQHF.

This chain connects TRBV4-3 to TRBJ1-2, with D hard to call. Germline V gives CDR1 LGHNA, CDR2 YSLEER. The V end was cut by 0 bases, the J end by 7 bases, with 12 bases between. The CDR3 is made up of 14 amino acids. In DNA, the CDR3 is TGCGCCAGCAGCCAAGAAAGGACGGTGGGTGGCTACACCTTC. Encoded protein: CASSQERTVGGYTF.

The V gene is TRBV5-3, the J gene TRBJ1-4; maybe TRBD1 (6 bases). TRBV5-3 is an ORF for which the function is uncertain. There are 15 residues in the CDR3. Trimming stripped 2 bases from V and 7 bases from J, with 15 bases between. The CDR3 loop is CARSFKQGDFEKLFF. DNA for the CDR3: TGTGCCAGAAGCTTTAAACAGGGCGACTTTGAAAAACTGTTTTTT.

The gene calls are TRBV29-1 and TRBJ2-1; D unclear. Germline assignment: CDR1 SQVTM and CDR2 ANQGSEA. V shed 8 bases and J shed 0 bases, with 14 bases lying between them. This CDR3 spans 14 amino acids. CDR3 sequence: CSLHGGNSYNEQFF. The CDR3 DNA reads TGCAGCCTCCATGGCGGAAACTCCTACAATGAGCAGTTCTTC.

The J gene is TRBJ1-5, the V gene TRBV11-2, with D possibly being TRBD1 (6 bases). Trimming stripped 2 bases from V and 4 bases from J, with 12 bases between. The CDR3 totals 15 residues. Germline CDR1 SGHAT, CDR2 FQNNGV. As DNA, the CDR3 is TGTGCCAGCAGCTTAACACGAGGGGGTAATCAGCCCCAGCATTTT. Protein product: CASSLTRGGNQPQHF.

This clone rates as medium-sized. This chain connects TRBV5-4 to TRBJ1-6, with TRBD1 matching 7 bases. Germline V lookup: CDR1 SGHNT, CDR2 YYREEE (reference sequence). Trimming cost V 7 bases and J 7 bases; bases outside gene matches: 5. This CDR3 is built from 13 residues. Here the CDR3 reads CASAGTVNSPLHF. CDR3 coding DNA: TGTGCCAGCGCCGGGACAGTCAATTCACCCCTCCACTTT.

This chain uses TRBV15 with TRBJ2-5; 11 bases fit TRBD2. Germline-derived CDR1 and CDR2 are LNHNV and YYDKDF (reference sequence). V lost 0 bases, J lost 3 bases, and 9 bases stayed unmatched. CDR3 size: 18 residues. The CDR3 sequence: CATSREGGSGGAEETQYF. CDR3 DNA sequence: TGTGCCACCAGCAGAGAGGGGGGTAGCGGGGGGGCCGAAGAGACCCAGTACTTC.

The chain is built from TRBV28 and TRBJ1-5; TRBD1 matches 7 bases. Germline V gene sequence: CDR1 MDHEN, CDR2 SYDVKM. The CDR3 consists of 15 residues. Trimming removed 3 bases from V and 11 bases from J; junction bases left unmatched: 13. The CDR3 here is CASSFPPGQPSSQHF. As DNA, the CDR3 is TGTGCCAGCAGTTTCCCCCCGGGACAGCCGAGTTCCCAGCATTTT.

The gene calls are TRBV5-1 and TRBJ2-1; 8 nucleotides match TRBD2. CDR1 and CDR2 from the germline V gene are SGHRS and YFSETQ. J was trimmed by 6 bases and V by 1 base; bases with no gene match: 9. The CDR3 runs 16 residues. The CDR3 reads CASSLNGRGAGNEQFF. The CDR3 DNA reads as TGCGCCAGCAGCTTGAATGGGCGGGGGGCAGGCAATGAGCAGTTCTTC.

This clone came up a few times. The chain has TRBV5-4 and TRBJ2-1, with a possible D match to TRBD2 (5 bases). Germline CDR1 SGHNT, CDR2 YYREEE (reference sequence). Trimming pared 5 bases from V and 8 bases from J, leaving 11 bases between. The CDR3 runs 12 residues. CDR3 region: CASSPGGYEQFF. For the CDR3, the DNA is TGTGCCAGCAGTCCAGGCGGGTATGAGCAGTTCTTC.

CDR3 in DNA: TGTGCCAGCAGCTTCGAGCCGGCGGCGTATGGCTACACCTTC. This translates into CASSFEPAAYGYTF. V usage is TRBV5-5 and J usage is TRBJ1-2; D is undetermined. The CDR3 is 14 amino acids. The V gene lost 2 bases and the J gene lost 5 bases, with 13 bases spanning the gap. Germline CDR1 is SGHKS and CDR2 is YYEKEE (reference sequence).

CDR3 protein: CASSVPTFFSYEQYF. The CDR3 DNA reads as TGTGCCAGCAGCGTACCCACGTTCTTCTCCTACGAGCAGTACTTC. The genes are TRBV9 and TRBJ2-7; no clear D. The germline V and J ends were trimmed by 1 base and 0 bases, with 11 bases remaining between them. CDR1 and CDR2 from the germline V gene are SGDLS and YYNGEE. This CDR3 region has 15 residues.

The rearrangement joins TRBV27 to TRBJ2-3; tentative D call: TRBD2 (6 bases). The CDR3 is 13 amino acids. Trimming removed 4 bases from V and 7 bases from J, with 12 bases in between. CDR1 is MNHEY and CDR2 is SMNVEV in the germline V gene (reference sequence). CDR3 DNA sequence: TGTGCCAGCAGTTCGGGACTCGATAATACGCAGTATTTT. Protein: CASSSGLDNTQYF.

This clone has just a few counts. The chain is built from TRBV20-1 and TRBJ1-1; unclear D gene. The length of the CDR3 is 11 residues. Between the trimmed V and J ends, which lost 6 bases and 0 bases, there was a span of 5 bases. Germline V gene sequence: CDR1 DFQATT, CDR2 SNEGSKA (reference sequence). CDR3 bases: TGCAGTGCGGAGGTGAACACTGAAGCTTTCTTT. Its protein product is CSAEVNTEAFF.

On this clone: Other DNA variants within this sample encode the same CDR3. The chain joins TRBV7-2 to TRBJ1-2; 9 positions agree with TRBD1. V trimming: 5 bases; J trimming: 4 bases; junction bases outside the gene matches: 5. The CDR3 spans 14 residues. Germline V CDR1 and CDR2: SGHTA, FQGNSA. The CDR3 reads CASSLGTGTYGYTF. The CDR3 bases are TGTGCCAGCAGCCTGGGGACAGGGACCTATGGCTACACCTTC.

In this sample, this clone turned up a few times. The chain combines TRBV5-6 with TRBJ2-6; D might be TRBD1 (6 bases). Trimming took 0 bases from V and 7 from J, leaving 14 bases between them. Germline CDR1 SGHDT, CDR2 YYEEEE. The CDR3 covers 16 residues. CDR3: CASSLEQGRIANVLTF. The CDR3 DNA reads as TGTGCCAGCAGCTTGGAACAGGGAAGAATAGCCAACGTCCTGACTTTC.

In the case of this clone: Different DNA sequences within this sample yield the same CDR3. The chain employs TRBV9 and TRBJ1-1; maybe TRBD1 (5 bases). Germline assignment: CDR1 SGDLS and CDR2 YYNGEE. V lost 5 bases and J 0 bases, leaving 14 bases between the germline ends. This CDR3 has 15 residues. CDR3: CASSKNGDLNTEAFF. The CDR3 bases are TGTGCCAGCAGTAAAAATGGGGACCTGAACACTGAAGCTTTCTTT.

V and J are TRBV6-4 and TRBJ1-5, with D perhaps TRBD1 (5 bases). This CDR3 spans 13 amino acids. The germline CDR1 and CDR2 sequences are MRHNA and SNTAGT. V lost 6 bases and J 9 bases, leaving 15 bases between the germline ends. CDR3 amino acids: CASSLRDGVPQHF. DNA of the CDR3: TGTGCCAGCAGCCTCAGGGACGGGGTGCCCCAGCATTTT.

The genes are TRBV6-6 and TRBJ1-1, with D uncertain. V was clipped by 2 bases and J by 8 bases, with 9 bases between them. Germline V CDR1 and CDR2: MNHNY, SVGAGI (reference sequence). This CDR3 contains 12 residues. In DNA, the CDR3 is TGTGCCAGCAGTTACAGGCAGGCGGAAGCTTTCTTT. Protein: CASSYRQAEAFF.

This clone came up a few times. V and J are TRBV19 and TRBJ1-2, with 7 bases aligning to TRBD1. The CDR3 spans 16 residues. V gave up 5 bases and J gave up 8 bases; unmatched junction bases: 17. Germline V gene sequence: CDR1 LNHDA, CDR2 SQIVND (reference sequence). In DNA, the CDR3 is TGTGCCAGTAGTGTGACCGACAGGGCCCCTGAGGAGGGCTACACCTTC. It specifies CASSVTDRAPEEGYTF.

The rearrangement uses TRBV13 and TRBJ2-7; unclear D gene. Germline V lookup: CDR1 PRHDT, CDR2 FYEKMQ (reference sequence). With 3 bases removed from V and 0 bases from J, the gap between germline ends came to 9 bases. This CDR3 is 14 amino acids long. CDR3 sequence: CASSLRTSSYEQYF. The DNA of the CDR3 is TGTGCCAGCAGCTTGAGAACAAGCTCCTACGAGCAGTACTTC.

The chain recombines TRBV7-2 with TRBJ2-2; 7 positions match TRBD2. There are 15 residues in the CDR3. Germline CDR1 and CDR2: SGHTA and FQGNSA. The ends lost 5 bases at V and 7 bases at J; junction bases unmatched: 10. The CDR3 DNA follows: TGTGCCAGCAGCGCAGCGGGGTCGAGGGGCGGGGAGCTGTTTTTT. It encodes CASSAAGSRGGELFF.